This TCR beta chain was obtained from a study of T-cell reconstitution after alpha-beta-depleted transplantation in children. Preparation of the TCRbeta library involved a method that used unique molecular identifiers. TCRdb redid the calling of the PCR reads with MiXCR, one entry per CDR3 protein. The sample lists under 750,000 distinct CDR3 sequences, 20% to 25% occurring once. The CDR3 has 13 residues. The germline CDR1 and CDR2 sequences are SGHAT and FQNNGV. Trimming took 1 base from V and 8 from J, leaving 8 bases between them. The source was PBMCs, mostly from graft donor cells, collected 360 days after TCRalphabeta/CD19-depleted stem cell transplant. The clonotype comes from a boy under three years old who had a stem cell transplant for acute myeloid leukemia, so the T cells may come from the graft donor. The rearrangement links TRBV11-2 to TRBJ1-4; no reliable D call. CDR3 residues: CASSLGPPEKLFF. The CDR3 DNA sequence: TGTGCCAGCAGCTTAGGACCACCGGAAAAACTGTTTTTT.